The clone carrying this TCR beta chain came up a few times. What it recognizes is unknown. The CDR3 length is 16 residues. Germline V lookup: CDR1 SGHTA, CDR2 FQGTGA. V lost 1 base, J lost 1 base, and 11 bases lay in between. This sample was taken from a study of cytomegalovirus exposure and HLA in healthy donors. General observations from the study: Compared with the approximately 700-donor mean, an Asian-associated ancestry cluster reportedly had fewer N-insertions, according to a later analysis. Using the classifier, cytomegalovirus status was reportedly diagnosed with high specificity and sensitivity.

Primers: 60 Vbeta forward and 13 Jbeta reverse. The repertoire was sequenced with immunoSEQ multiplex PCR; TCRdb's copy has only in-frame clones and lacks some. The sample has about 140,000 clones, approximately 80% seen once. The sequencing input was PBMCs. The TCR was taken from a man in his thirties or forties in good health and CMV-seronegative. This sequence joins TRBV7-3 and TRBJ2-4; D is uncertain. As DNA, the CDR3 is TGTGCCAGCAGCTTAATGGAAGCGAGTGCCAAAAACATTCAGTACTTC. Residues: CASSLMEASAKNIQYF.